The sequence of this T cell receptor beta chain was determined in a study of cytomegalovirus exposure and HLA in healthy donors. General study points: An ancestry cluster, one associated with Asian ancestry, reportedly showed fewer N-insertions than the roughly 610-donor mean in a later analysis. Other equally common chains were less clonally expanded than HLA-associated TCR beta chains, a later analysis showed. Some highly shared sequence variants likely arose as a pipeline artifact.

This PCR relied on a set of 60 Vbeta primers and 13 Jbeta primers. TCRdb keeps only in-frame clones here, not all; method: immunoSEQ multiplex PCR. The repertoire holds some 120,000 clones, with around three quarters as singletons. Notes on this clone: What it recognizes is unknown.

Donors likely had unrecorded immune exposures despite being nominally healthy when sampled. Trimming took off 5 bases at V and 9 bases at J, with 17 bases between the two ends. Germline V CDR1 and CDR2: GTSNPN, SVGIG (reference sequence). The CDR3 totals 13 residues. This TCR came from a male donor in good health and CMV-seronegative. The material sequenced was PBMCs. V usage is TRBV30 and J usage is TRBJ2-1, with D possibly matching TRBD2 (5 bases). CDR3 DNA: TGTGCCTGGGCAGTCGCGGATGGAGGTGAGCAGTTCTTC. It translates to CAWAVADGGEQFF.